This T cell receptor (beta chain) originates from a study of identical twins. TCRdb ran MiXCR on the 5' RACE reads and lists one entry per CDR3 protein. This table holds fewer than 650,000 distinct CDR3 sequences, roughly 9.5% found once. Study outcomes and limitations: Researchers reported excess low generation probability among twin-shared out-of-frame alpha sequences. The study drew conclusions from cross-sectional statistical analysis, not from following the same donors. Recombination models fit unrelated individuals' TCR alpha sharing but underestimated twins'.

On this clonotype itself: Antigen specificity is unknown.

The CDR3 spans 13 residues. Germline CDR1 and CDR2: SGHAT and FQNNGV. Trimming shortened V by 8 bases and J by 2 bases, and 11 bases separated the two germline ends. Healthy Caucasians alone served as donors. The sample was also linked to a second study, of yellow fever vaccine responses in identical twins.

Sample: PBMCs. The receptor's source is a woman between 18 and 29 years old in good health. The chain joins TRBV11-2 to TRBJ2-3; TRBD2 is a possible D gene (5 bases). CDR3 bases: TGTGCCAGCGAAAGCGGACTCACAGATACGCAGTATTTT. It yields the protein CASESGLTDTQYF.